What follows are 14 T cell receptor beta chains derived from one specimen sequenced in a study of shared clonotypes between healthy human individuals. Produced via immunoSEQ multiplex PCR; TCRdb's table is partial and in-frame only. The sample consists of some 500,000 clones, roughly 95% of them appearing once. Sequenced: naive CD4+ T cells sorted from blood. The subset denotes: CD45RA+ positively selected. Source of these receptors: a woman in her twenties or thirties in good health.

This clone was observed once. The chain uses TRBV28 and TRBJ2-7; D unresolved. V lost 6 bases and J lost 6, with 15 bases in between. Germline CDR1 reads MDHEN; CDR2 reads SYDVKM. The length of the CDR3 is 13 residues. The CDR3 coding sequence is TGTGCCAGCAGCGCCGGAAACCCAGTCGAGCAGTACTTC. Translation gives CASSAGNPVEQYF.

V and J are TRBV29-1 and TRBJ2-5; 7 bases match TRBD1. The CDR3 runs 12 residues. Looked up from germline, CDR1 is SQVTM and CDR2 is ANQGSEA. V lost 6 bases and J lost 4; bases outside the gene matches: 5. The CDR3 bases are TGCAGCGTGGCAGGGGGTTCAGAGACCCAGTACTTC. Its protein product is CSVAGGSETQYF. Looking up the rest from reference TRBV29-1 and TRBJ2-5 gives the full variable domain: SAVISQKPSRDICQRGTSLTIQCQVDSQVTMMFWYRQQPGQSLTLIATANQGSEATYESGFVIDKFPISRPNLTFSTLTVSNMSPEDSSIYLCSVAGGSETQYFGPGTRLLVL.

This chain connects TRBV29-1 to TRBJ1-2, with D perhaps TRBD1 (5 bases). This CDR3 spans 12 amino acids. CDR1 and CDR2 from the germline V gene are SQVTM and ANQGSEA. With 5 bases removed from V and 5 bases from J, the gap between germline ends came to 12 bases. CDR3 DNA sequence: TGCAGCGTTCGGGGGACCTCGTATGGCTACACCTTC. Protein sequence: CSVRGTSYGYTF.

This chain connects TRBV25-1 to TRBJ2-5; D gene ambiguous. The J call may be faulty, since TRBJ2-7 better matches the DNA end. Germline assignment: CDR1 MGHDK and CDR2 SYGVNS. The CDR3 contains 12 residues. For the CDR3, the DNA is TGTGCCAGCAGTGACACTTACTACGAGCAGTACTTC. Translating gives CASSDTYYEQYF.

The V and J genes are TRBV28 and TRBJ2-5; D remains ambiguous. The last part of the DNA fits TRBJ2-7 better; the J call may be wrong. The CDR3 loop spans 13 amino acids. Germline V CDR1 and CDR2: MDHEN, SYDVKM. As DNA, the CDR3 is TGTGCCAGCATATCCGACAAATCCTACGAGCAGTACTTC. Protein product: CASISDKSYEQYF.

V usage is TRBV15 and J usage is TRBJ2-7; TRBD1 agrees at 7 bases. V lost 0 bases, J lost 4 bases, and 12 bases stayed unmatched. Germline-derived CDR1 and CDR2 are LNHNV and YYDKDF (reference sequence). The CDR3 consists of 17 residues. CDR3 in DNA: TGTGCCACCAGCAGAGATCGGACGGGACAGACCCTGTACGAGCAGTACTTC. It is translated as CATSRDRTGQTLYEQYF.

The CDR3 protein is CASSAGDSYEQYF. The CDR3 bases are TGCGCCAGCAGTGCCGGGGACTCCTACGAGCAGTACTTC. The rearrangement uses TRBV10-2 and TRBJ2-5, with a weak D call TRBD2 (5 bases). The assigned J gene may be wrong: the sequence end matches TRBJ2-7 better. The CDR3 extends over 13 amino acids. Germline V gene sequence: CDR1 WSHSY, CDR2 SAAADI.

This chain links TRBV25-1 with TRBJ2-7; 7 bases line up with TRBD2. The CDR3 totals 13 residues. V gave up 5 bases and J gave up 3 bases; unmatched junction bases: 4. Germline V lookup: CDR1 MGHDK, CDR2 SYGVNS. The CDR3 region has the DNA TGTGCCAGCAGTAGAGCTAGCGGCTACGAGCAGTACTTC. This translates into CASSRASGYEQYF.

The chain has TRBV5-1 and TRBJ2-6, with 9 bases matching TRBD1. Germline V CDR1 and CDR2: SGHRS, YFSETQ. The CDR3 runs 16 residues. J was trimmed by 4 bases and V by 4 bases; bases with no gene match: 6. DNA for the CDR3: TGCGCCAGCAGCCCGGACAGGGGTTCGGGGGCCAACGTCCTGACTTTC. As protein: CASSPDRGSGANVLTF.

The J gene is TRBJ1-2, the V gene TRBV6-5; 9 bases align to TRBD1. CDR1 is MNHEY, CDR2 SVGAGI, per germline. This CDR3 comprises 15 residues. V dropped 6 bases and J dropped 0; count of bases not matched to a gene: 5. CDR3 DNA sequence: TGTGCCAGCAGGCCCGGACAGGGGACTAACTATGGCTACACCTTC. The encoded protein is CASRPGQGTNYGYTF.

This rearrangement joins TRBV5-6 to TRBJ1-4; 11 positions match TRBD1. The J segment lost 7 bases and the V segment lost 4 bases, leaving 6 bases of the junction unmatched. This CDR3 has 15 amino acids. The germline CDR1 and CDR2 sequences are SGHDT and YYEEEE. For the CDR3, the DNA is TGTGCCAGCAGCACAGGACAGGGGGCGGTTGAAAAACTGTTTTTT. Amino acid sequence: CASSTGQGAVEKLFF.

The chain joins TRBV7-2 to TRBJ2-7; D possibly corresponds to TRBD2 (6 bases). The CDR3 runs 12 residues. Germline-derived CDR1 and CDR2 are SGHTA and FQGNSA. The V end lost 4 bases, the J end lost 6 bases, and 10 bases lay between the germline ends. The CDR3 protein is CASSWFGSEQYF. The CDR3 DNA follows: TGTGCCAGCAGCTGGTTCGGGAGCGAGCAGTACTTC.

The gene calls are TRBV28 and TRBJ2-7; 8 nucleotides match TRBD1. V was pared by 6 bases and J by 8 bases, with 18 bases of the junction left unmatched. The CDR3 spans 16 residues. The germline gives CDR1 MDHEN, CDR2 SYDVKM. The CDR3 DNA reads as TGTGCCAGCAGCCTTCCACGGACAGGGATCGTCAGGAAGCAGTACTTC. Protein: CASSLPRTGIVRKQYF.

This rearrangement joins TRBV9 to TRBJ2-1; 9 bases are shared with TRBD1. This CDR3 has 15 residues. Germline V gene sequence: CDR1 SGDLS, CDR2 YYNGEE. The junction had 9 bases not matched to a gene; V was cut back by 4 bases and J by 7 bases. The CDR3 here is CASSRNWDRANEQFF. As DNA, the CDR3 is TGTGCCAGCAGCCGGAACTGGGACAGGGCGAATGAGCAGTTCTTC.